This T cell receptor (beta chain) was recorded in a study of patients and donors after allogeneic stem cell transplantation. From the RT-PCR reads, TCRdb called clonotypes with MiXCR, one entry per CDR3 protein. Of 110,000 or so distinct CDR3 sequences detected, 35% appear once; the ten largest clones hold more than 25%. This clonotype was seen a handful of times. What was sequenced was blood, either unsorted or a sorted T cell fraction (not recorded which). This sequence was found in a human donor who was either an allogeneic HSCT recipient or a stem cell or donor lymphocyte infusion donor (not recorded which). It is not recorded whose cells these are; they may come from a transplant donor.

The CDR3: CASSSHGTRETQYF. DNA for the CDR3: TGTGCCAGCAGTTCCCACGGAACTAGGGAGACCCAGTACTTC. V gene TRBV6-2 or TRBV6-3 combines with J gene TRBJ2-5, with a weak D call TRBD2 (5 bases). The germline CDR1 and CDR2 sequences are MNHEY and SVGEGT. This CDR3 is built from 14 residues. V lost 4 bases to trimming and J lost 5 bases, with 14 bases between them.